The clone carrying this T cell receptor (beta chain) was seen a handful of times. The CDR3 runs 16 residues. V was cut by 2 bases and J by 2 bases, with 15 bases left in between. This record comes from a study of T-cell reconstitution after alpha-beta-depleted transplantation in children. TCRbeta library construction was performed incorporating unique molecular identifiers. MiXCR, applied by TCRdb to the PCR reads, yields one record per CDR3 protein. The profile shows about 270,000 distinct CDR3 sequences, about 10% of them singletons. Here the sequenced sample was PBMCs from the stem cell graft donor, taken from the stem cell graft. The TCR was taken from a human donor who donated a stem cell graft to a child with SCID. The V call is TRBV12-3 or TRBV12-4, the J call TRBJ2-5; no firm D call. CDR3 residues: CASSLRPRAEQETQYF. For the CDR3, the DNA is TGTGCCAGCAGTTTACGTCCCCGGGCAGAGCAAGAGACCCAGTACTTC.